The clone carrying this T cell receptor beta chain was observed a few times. The antigen remains unidentified. Together with a sample-barcoded 5' primer, a J-beta primer mix was included in a second PCR lasting roughly 7 to 11 cycles. TCRdb passed the 5' RACE reads through MiXCR, listing each CDR3 protein once. This sample has about 1 million distinct CDR3 sequences; around 45% occur once, and the top ten carry approximately 19%. These data belong to a study of blood T cells in healthy people across ages. Each of the donors had roughly 9.4 milliliters of peripheral blood drawn into EDTA-treated Vacutainer tubes. Each sample had at least 6.5 million PBMCs isolated. V lost 1 base and J lost 3; bases outside the gene matches: 7. This CDR3 region has 18 residues. CDR1 is SGHKS and CDR2 is YYEKEE in the germline V gene (reference sequence). Study-level results: Unsorted PBMCs ruled out conclusive naive versus antigen-experienced comparison. Changes seen in expanded clonotypes were possibly confounded by donor CMV status left unknown.

The clonotype was recovered from a woman aged 60-75 years in good health. Input material: blood. The chain uses TRBV5-5 and TRBJ2-1, with 13 bases lining up with TRBD2. CDR3 nucleotide sequence: TGTGCCAGCAGCTTGTATTCGCGGACTAGCGGGAGCTACAATGAGCAGTTCTTC. Encoded protein: CASSLYSRTSGSYNEQFF.